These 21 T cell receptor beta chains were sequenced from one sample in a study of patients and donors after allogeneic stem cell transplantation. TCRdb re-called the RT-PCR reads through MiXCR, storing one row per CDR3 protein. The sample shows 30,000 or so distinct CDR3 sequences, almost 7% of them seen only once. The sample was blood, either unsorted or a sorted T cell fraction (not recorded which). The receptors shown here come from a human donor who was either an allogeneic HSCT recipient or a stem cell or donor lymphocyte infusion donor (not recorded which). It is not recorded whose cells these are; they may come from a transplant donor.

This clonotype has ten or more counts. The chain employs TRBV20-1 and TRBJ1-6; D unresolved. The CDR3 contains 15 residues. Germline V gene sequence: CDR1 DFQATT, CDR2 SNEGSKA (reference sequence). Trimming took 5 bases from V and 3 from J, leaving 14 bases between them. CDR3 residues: CSAPESRSYNSPLHF. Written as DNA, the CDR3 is TGCAGTGCTCCCGAGAGCCGGAGCTATAATTCACCCCTCCACTTT.

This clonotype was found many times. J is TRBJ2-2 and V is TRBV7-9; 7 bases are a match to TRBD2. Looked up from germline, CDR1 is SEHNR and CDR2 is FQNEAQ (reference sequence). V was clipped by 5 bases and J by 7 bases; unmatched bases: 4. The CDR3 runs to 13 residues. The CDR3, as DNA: TGTGCCAGCAGCGGCGCGGGAGACGGGGAGCTGTTTTTT. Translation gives CASSGAGDGELFF.

For the CDR3, the DNA is TGTGCCACCAGCAGCCCGGGACTAGCGGGGTACAATGAGCAGTTCTTC. Translated, it gives CATSSPGLAGYNEQFF. This chain uses TRBV15 with TRBJ2-1; 13 bases agree with TRBD2. V gave up 3 bases and J gave up 4 bases; unmatched junction bases: 3. This CDR3 is 16 amino acids long. From germline, CDR1 is LNHNV and CDR2 YYDKDF (reference sequence).

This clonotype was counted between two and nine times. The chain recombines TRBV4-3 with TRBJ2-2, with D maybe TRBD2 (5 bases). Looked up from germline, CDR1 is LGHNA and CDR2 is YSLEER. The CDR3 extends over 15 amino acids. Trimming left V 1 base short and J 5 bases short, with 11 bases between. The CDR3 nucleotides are TGCGCCAGCAGCCAAGGGCTAGCACGTACCGGGGAGCTGTTTTTT. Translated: CASSQGLARTGELFF.

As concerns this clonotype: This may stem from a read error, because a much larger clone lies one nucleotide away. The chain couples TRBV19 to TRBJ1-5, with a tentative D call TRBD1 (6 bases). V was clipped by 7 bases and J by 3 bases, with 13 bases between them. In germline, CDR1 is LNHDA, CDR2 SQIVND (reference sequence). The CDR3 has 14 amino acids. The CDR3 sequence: CASNIGQLNQPQHF. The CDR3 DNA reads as TGTGCCAGTAATATCGGACAGCTCAATCAGCCCCAGCATTTT. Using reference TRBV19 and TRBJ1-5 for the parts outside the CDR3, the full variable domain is DGGITQSPKYLFRKEGQNVTLSCEQNLNHDAMYWYRQDPGQGLRLIYYSQIVNDFQKGDIAEGYSVSREKKESFPLTVTSAQKNPTAFYLCASNIGQLNQPQHFGDGTRLSIL.

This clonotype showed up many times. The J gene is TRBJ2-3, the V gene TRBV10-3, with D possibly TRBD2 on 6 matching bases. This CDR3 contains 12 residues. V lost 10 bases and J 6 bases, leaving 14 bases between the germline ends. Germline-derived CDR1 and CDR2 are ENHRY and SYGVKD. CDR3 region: CATWDFSDTQYF. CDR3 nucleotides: TGTGCCACCTGGGACTTCAGCGATACGCAGTATTTT.

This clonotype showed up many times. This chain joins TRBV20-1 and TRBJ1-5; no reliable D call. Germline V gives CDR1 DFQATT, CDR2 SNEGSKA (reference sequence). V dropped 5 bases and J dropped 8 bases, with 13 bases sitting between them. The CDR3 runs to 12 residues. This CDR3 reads CSAVDGIKPQHF. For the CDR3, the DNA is TGCAGTGCTGTGGACGGAATCAAGCCCCAGCATTTT.

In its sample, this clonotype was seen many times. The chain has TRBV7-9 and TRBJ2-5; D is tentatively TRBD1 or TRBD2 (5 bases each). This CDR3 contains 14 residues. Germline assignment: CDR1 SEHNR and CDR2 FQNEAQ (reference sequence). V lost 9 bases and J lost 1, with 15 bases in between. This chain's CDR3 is CASRGGGFQETQYF. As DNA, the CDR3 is TGTGCCAGTCGGGGTGGGGGATTCCAAGAGACCCAGTACTTC.

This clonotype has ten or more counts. The CDR3 region has the DNA TGTGCCACCAGTGATCCGACAGGGGCTCACTATGGCTACACCTTC. Translation: CATSDPTGAHYGYTF. The chain has TRBV24-1 and TRBJ1-2, with 8 bases fitting TRBD1. Germline V gives CDR1 KGHDR, CDR2 SFDVKD. The J segment lost 3 bases and the V segment lost 3 bases, leaving 5 bases of the junction unmatched. The CDR3 is 15 residues long.

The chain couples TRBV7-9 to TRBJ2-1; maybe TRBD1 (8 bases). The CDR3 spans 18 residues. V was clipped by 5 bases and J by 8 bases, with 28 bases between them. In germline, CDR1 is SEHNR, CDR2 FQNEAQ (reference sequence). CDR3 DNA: TGTGCCAGCAGCCCAAAAGCCTGGACAGGGAGGGGTATCGATGAGCAGTTCTTC. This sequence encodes CASSPKAWTGRGIDEQFF.

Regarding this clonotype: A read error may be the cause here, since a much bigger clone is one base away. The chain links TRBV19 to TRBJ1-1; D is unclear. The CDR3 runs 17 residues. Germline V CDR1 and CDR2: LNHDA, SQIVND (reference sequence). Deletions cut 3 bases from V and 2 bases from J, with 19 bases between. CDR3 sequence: CASSILTVPLPNTEAFF. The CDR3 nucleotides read TGTGCCAGTAGTATTCTCACAGTTCCCCTACCTAACACTGAAGCTTTCTTT.

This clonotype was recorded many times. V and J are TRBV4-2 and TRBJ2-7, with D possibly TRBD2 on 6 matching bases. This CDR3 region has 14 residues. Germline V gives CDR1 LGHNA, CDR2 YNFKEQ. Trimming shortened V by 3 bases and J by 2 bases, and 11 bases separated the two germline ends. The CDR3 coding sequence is TGTGCCAGCAGCCAGATGGGACTCACCTACGAGCAGTACTTC. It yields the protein CASSQMGLTYEQYF.

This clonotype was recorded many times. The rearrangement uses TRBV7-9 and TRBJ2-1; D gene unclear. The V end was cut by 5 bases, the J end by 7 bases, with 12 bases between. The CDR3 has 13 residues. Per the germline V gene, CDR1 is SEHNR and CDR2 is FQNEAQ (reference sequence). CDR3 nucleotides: TGTGCCAGCAGCCCCGACCTCCTTAATGAGCAGTTCTTC. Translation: CASSPDLLNEQFF.

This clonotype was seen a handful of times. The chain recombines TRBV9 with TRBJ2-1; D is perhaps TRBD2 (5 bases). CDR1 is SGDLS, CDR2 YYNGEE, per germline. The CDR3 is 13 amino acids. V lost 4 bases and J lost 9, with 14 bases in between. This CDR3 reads CASSLFDGGEQFF. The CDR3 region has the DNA TGTGCCAGCAGCCTATTCGACGGAGGTGAGCAGTTCTTC.

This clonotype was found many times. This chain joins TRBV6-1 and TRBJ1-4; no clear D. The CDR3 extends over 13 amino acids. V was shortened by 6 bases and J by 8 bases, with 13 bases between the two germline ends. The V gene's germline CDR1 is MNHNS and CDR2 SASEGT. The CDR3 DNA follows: TGTGCCAGCAGGAGCCCTGGATGGGAAAAACTGTTTTTT. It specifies CASRSPGWEKLFF.

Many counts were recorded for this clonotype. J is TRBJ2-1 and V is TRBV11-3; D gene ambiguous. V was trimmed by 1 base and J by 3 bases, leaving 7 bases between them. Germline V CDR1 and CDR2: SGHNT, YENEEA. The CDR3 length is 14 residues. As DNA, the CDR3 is TGTGCCAGCAGCTTAGCCACATACTACAATGAGCAGTTCTTC. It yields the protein CASSLATYYNEQFF.

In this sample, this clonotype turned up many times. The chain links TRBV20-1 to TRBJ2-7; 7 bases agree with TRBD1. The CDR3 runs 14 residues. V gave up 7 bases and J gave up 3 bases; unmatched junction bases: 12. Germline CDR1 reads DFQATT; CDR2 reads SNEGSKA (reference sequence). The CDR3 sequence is CSGMGRGIHYEQYF. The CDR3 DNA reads TGCAGTGGGATGGGCAGGGGGATTCACTACGAGCAGTACTTC.

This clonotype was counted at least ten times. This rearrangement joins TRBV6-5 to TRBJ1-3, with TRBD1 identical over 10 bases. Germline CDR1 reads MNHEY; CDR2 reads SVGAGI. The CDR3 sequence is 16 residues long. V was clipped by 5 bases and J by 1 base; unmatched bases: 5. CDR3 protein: CASSRRQGASGNTIYF. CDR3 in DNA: TGTGCCAGCAGTCGAAGACAGGGGGCGTCTGGAAACACCATATATTTT.

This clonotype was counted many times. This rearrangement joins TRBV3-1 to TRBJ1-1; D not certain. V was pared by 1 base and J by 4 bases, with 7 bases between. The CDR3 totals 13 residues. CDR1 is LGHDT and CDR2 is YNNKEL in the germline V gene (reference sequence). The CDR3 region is CASSQGVSTEAFF. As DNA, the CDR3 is TGTGCCAGCAGCCAAGGGGTCTCCACTGAAGCTTTCTTT.

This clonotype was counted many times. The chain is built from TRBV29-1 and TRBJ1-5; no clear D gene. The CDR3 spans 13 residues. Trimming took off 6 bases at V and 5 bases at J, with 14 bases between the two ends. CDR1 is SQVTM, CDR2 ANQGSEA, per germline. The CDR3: CSVLDNPYQPQHF. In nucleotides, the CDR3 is TGCAGCGTACTTGACAACCCATATCAGCCCCAGCATTTT.

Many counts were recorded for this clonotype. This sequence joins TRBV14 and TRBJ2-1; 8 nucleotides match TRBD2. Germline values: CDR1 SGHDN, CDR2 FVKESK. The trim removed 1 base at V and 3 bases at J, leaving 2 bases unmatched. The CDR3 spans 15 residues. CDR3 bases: TGTGCCAGCAGCCAAGGGACTAGCTTCTACAATGAGCAGTTCTTC. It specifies CASSQGTSFYNEQFF. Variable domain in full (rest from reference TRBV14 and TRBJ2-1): EAGVTQFPSHSVIEKGQTVTLRCDPISGHDNLYWYRRVMGKEIKFLLHFVKESKQDESGMPNNRFLAERTGGTYSTLKVQPAELEDSGVYFCASSQGTSFYNEQFFGPGTRLTVL.